Sequencing of this TCR beta chain was carried out in a study of blood T cell repertoires in COVID-19. The CDR3 runs 11 residues. CDR1 is SGDLS and CDR2 is YYNGEE in the germline V gene. V shed 7 bases, J shed 5 bases, and the junction held 1 base outside the gene matches. Data came from immunoSEQ multiplex PCR; TCRdb stores just in-frame clones and leaves some out. The sample has about 280,000 clones, less than 90% seen once. The sequenced sample consisted of peripheral blood. The genes are TRBV9 and TRBJ2-5; 8 positions agree with TRBD1. This receptor was taken from a human donor in a cohort sampled during active COVID-19. For the CDR3, the DNA is TGTGCCAGCGGACAGGGTGAGACCCAGTACTTC. Its protein product is CASGQGETQYF.